This is a list of T cell receptor beta chains from one sample in a study of human CD8 memory T cell subsets. No DNA is given; TCRdb re-called the 5' RACE reads and lists each CDR3 protein once. This listing includes over 6,500 distinct CDR3 sequences. Sequenced input: CD8+ stem-like memory T cells (TSCM and TCM) sorted from PBMCs. The receptors originated from a human donor in good health. The CDR3 runs from the conserved cysteine through the conserved F or W. Size tells how often a clone was seen (once, few, many) or the class of an expanded clone, and some rows leave it out.

clone_size j_call v_call cdr3_aa
. TRBJ1-5 TRBV14 CASSQSDYQPQHF
medium-sized TRBJ1-1 TRBV14 CASSPPRLGAQWGTEAFF
medium-sized TRBJ2-7 TRBV10-3 CAISESSSYEQYF
medium-sized TRBJ1-2 TRBV7-2 CASSLITGNGYTF
. TRBJ2-7 TRBV4-2 CASSPGTGSSYEQYF
. TRBJ2-1 TRBV27 CASSLSGPQSYEQFF
medium-sized TRBJ1-5 TRBV12-3/TRBV12-4 CASSPPNAVQPQHF
. TRBJ1-4 TRBV29-1 CSVEIERQQLFF
. TRBJ2-1 TRBV18 CASSPTDSPGNEQFF
large TRBJ1-1 TRBV4-2 CASSQDPRVRGTEAFF
. TRBJ2-1 TRBV28 CASSPSGRYNEQFF
. TRBJ1-2 TRBV6-6 CASSPDRGVKGYTF
. TRBJ2-7 TRBV12-3/TRBV12-4 CASSPLAGGDEQYF
. TRBJ1-1 TRBV7-2 CASSLAWTGGNTEAFF
. TRBJ2-3 TRBV7-8 CASSLASPGLATDTQYF
. TRBJ2-3 TRBV2 CASSERNKAGADTQYF
. TRBJ2-7 TRBV19 CASSLGTNSYEQYF
. TRBJ1-1 TRBV20-1 CSASGLGGHTEAFF
. TRBJ2-7 TRBV11-2 CASSLSRRPGYDEQYF
. TRBJ2-7 TRBV20-1 CSARWQSYEQYF
. TRBJ2-1 TRBV11-3 CASSLDSSGNNEQFF
. TRBJ2-3 TRBV12-3/TRBV12-4 CASSLAGGPSNTQYF
. TRBJ1-2 TRBV7-9 CASSPPSGDPYGYTF
. TRBJ2-7 TRBV7-9 CASSLGSHPYEQYF
medium-sized TRBJ2-2 TRBV7-9 CASSFRDRNTGELFF
. TRBJ2-2 TRBV19 CASEASNTGELFF
. TRBJ2-7 TRBV7-9 CASSYAGARGEQYF
. TRBJ1-5 TRBV9 CASSAGTGGEPQHF
. TRBJ1-1 TRBV20-1 CSARVEDRNTEAFF
. TRBJ2-3 TRBV20-1 CSAPMVTSTDTQYF
. TRBJ1-1 TRBV19 CASSIGSGGEAFF
. TRBJ1-3 TRBV7-2 CASSLKDWGLSGNTIYF
. TRBJ1-5 TRBV27 CASSLQGQPQHF
. TRBJ2-1 TRBV5-4 CASSPLGLAASYNEQFF
. TRBJ2-4 TRBV9 CASSVGEAKNIQYF
. TRBJ1-4 TRBV6-6 CASTHDGTGSTWANEKLFF
. TRBJ1-2 TRBV20-1 CSAQDGAPTYYGYTF
. TRBJ1-6 TRBV4-3 CASSPDSSYNSPLHF
. TRBJ1-1 TRBV2 CASSGAGTLLEAFF
. TRBJ1-1 TRBV18 CASSKQDGYEAFF
. TRBJ1-5 TRBV19 CASSDWSNQPQHF
. TRBJ2-1 TRBV28 CASSAGNFGYNEQFF
. TRBJ1-2 TRBV11-3 CASSSGRQGAHYGYTF
. TRBJ2-1 TRBV6-2/TRBV6-3 CASMTSSSYNEQFF
. TRBJ2-2 TRBV29-1 CSARSAGQDTGELFF
. TRBJ2-1 TRBV6-2/TRBV6-3 CASSSGEYNEQFF
. TRBJ1-5 TRBV3-1 CASSPTYGSNQPQHF
. TRBJ2-1 TRBV12-3/TRBV12-4 CASSESGRNYEQFF
. TRBJ2-7 TRBV25-1 CASRPDREYEQYF
medium-sized TRBJ1-1 TRBV7-9 CASSLLQGIWDGGTEAFF
medium-sized TRBJ2-7 TRBV7-6 CASSLARVGGASYEQYF
. TRBJ1-2 TRBV5-1 CASSLDFGYTF
large TRBJ2-4 TRBV13 CASSFFGQGEIGNIQYF
. TRBJ2-7 TRBV28 CASSFSGRGPYEQYF